This TCR beta chain was profiled in a study of T cell changes during pregnancy in multiple sclerosis. The data were produced by immunoSEQ multiplex PCR, yet TCRdb's version contains in-frame clones alone and is incomplete. The sample contains approximately 40,000 clones, roughly nine tenths of which appear only once. The germline V and J ends were trimmed by 2 bases and 3 bases, with 13 bases remaining between them. Germline lookup yields CDR1 MNHNY and CDR2 SVGAGI (reference sequence). The CDR3 consists of 15 residues. This clonotype was sampled from a female donor with multiple sclerosis, enrolled in a pregnancy study. The chain recombines TRBV6-6 with TRBJ2-5, with D perhaps TRBD1 (6 bases). Sequencing used CD4+ T cells from peripheral blood mononuclear cells, obtained before pregnancy. The CDR3 reads CASSYQDRQKETQYF. The CDR3 bases are TGTGCCAGCAGTTACCAGGACAGACAGAAAGAGACCCAGTACTTC.